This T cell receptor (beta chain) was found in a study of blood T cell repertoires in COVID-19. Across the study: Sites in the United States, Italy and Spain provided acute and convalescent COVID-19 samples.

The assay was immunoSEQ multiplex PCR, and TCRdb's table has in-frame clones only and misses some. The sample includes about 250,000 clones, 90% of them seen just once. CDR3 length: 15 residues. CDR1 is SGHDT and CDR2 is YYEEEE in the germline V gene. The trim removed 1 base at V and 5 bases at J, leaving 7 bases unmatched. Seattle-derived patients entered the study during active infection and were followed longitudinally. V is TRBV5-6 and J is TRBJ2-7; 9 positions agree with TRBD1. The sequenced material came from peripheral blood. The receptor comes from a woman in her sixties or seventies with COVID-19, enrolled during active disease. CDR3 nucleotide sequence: TGTGCCAGCAGCTTGTTGGACAGGGGTGCGCACGAGCAGTACTTC. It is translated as CASSLLDRGAHEQYF.